Shown below are 4 T cell receptor beta chains from a single sample sequenced in a study of PD-L1 blockade in urothelial cancer. TCRdb's table, derived via immunoSEQ multiplex PCR, lists solely in-frame clones and lacks some. The sample shows some 77,000 clones, about 85% of them seen only once. The starting material was PBMCs, obtained around atezolizumab (anti-PD-L1) treatment. These receptors originate from a woman between 65 and 79 years old with urothelial cancer.

This clone has a single count. The chain couples TRBV29-1 to TRBJ2-1; D may be TRBD2 (6 bases). The germline V and J ends were trimmed by 7 bases and 8 bases, with 12 bases remaining between them. Germline CDR1 and CDR2: SQVTM and ANQGSEA. The CDR3 sequence is 11 residues long. CDR3 sequence: CSGGGGHEQFF. DNA for the CDR3: TGCAGCGGCGGTGGAGGGCATGAGCAGTTCTTC.

V usage is TRBV5-6 and J usage is TRBJ2-2, with 10 bases identical to TRBD1. CDR1 is SGHDT and CDR2 is YYEEEE in the germline V gene. The CDR3 runs to 16 residues. V lost 5 bases, J lost 3 bases, and 7 bases stayed unmatched. In DNA form, the CDR3 reads TGTGCCAGCAGATATGCGGACAGGGGGTACACCGGGGAGCTGTTTTTT. It codes for CASRYADRGYTGELFF.

The rearrangement uses TRBV19 and TRBJ2-5, with 14 bases that match TRBD2. Trimming took 6 bases from V and 2 from J; bases not matched to a gene: 11. Germline values: CDR1 LNHDA, CDR2 SQIVND (reference sequence). The CDR3 totals 18 residues. CDR3 loop: CASSLTSGGAPTQETQYF. DNA of the CDR3: TGTGCCAGTAGCCTGACTAGCGGGGGGGCTCCCACGCAAGAGACCCAGTACTTC.

This clone was seen a few times. This chain connects TRBV27 to TRBJ2-1; TRBD2 matches 7 bases. CDR1 MNHEY and CDR2 SMNVEV come from the germline V gene (reference sequence). The ends lost 4 bases at V and 6 bases at J; junction bases unmatched: 15. The CDR3 totals 17 residues. The CDR3 protein is CASSSVRETGRGNEQFF. The CDR3 region has the DNA TGTGCCAGCAGTTCCGTCCGGGAAACGGGGAGGGGCAATGAGCAGTTCTTC.